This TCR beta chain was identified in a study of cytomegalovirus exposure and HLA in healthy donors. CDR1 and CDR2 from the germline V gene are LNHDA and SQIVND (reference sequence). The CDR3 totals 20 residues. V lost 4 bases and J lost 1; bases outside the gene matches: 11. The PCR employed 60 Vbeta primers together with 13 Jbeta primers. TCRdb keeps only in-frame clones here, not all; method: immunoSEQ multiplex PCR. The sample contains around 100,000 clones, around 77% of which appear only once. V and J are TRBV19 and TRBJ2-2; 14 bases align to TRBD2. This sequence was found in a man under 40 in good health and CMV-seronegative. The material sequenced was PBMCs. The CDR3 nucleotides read TGTGCCAGTAGTAGGGGGGGACTAGCGGGAGTTGTAAGGAACACCGGGGAGCTGTTTTTT. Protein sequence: CASSRGGLAGVVRNTGELFF.